These 8 T cell receptor beta chains originate from one sample sequenced in a study of CXCR3-negative and CXCR3-positive naive CD8 T cells. UMI labels and 5' RACE were used to prepare the TRB cDNA libraries. TCRdb reprocessed the 5' RACE reads, with one entry per CDR3 protein and no DNA. This sample's table has around 96,000 distinct CDR3 sequences. Sequences were obtained from naive CXCR3- CD8+ T cells from blood. Subset of the sample: CD45RO-CCR7+CD27+CD95- naive CD8+ T cells lacking CXCR3 (TNR3-). The receptors derive from a human donor in good health. Some clones in this sample may be carry-over from other donors' samples.

V is TRBV29-1 and J is TRBJ2-2. The CDR3 totals 13 residues. Germline V lookup: CDR1 SQVTM, CDR2 ANQGSEA. The chain's CDR3 is CSVEGFDTGELFF.

The CDR3 loop reads CSVVSAYGYTF. The rearrangement joins TRBV29-1 to TRBJ1-2. This CDR3 is built from 11 residues. CDR1 and CDR2 (germline): SQVTM, ANQGSEA.

This chain uses TRBV5-1 with TRBJ2-7; TCRdb lists TRBD1, though no DNA is available to test this call. Per germline, CDR1 SGHRS and CDR2 YFSETQ. CDR3 length equals 14 residues. The CDR3 protein is CASSPGDRSYEQYF.

The rearrangement joins TRBV7-2 to TRBJ2-1; no DNA is available, so the TRBD2 call from TCRdb remains unchecked. CDR3 length equals 15 residues. Germline V gene sequence: CDR1 SGHTA, CDR2 FQGNSA. The CDR3 loop is CASSLVLAGNNEQFF.

J is TRBJ1-2 and V is TRBV7-9; no DNA is available, so the TRBD1 call from TCRdb remains unchecked. Germline V lookup: CDR1 SEHNR, CDR2 FQNEAQ (reference sequence). The CDR3 covers 13 residues. Here the CDR3 reads CASSPGGTVGYTF.

The CDR3 loop reads CASSLDPGLNNSPLHF. The chain has TRBV5-4 and TRBJ1-6. This CDR3 is built from 16 residues. Germline values: CDR1 SGHNT, CDR2 YYREEE (reference sequence).

V is TRBV5-6 and J is TRBJ2-7; as DNA is missing, the TRBD1 call by TCRdb cannot be tested. This CDR3 is built from 14 residues. Germline CDR1 SGHDT, CDR2 YYEEEE. CDR3 sequence: CASSWGTGRYEQYF.

V is TRBV20-1 and J is TRBJ2-2; TCRdb reports TRBD2, a call that lacks DNA to check it against. The CDR3 runs to 16 residues. The V gene's germline CDR1 is DFQATT and CDR2 SNEGSKA (reference sequence). The CDR3 loop reads CSAVKSTSGKTGELFF.